These 10 T cell receptor beta chains share one sample of origin, sequenced in a study of blood T cell repertoires in COVID-19. The data were produced by immunoSEQ multiplex PCR, yet TCRdb's version contains in-frame clones alone and is incomplete. Of over 55,000 clones in the sample, around 81% are singletons; the top ten hold roughly 9.3%. The material sequenced was peripheral blood. The source of these receptors is a man aged 80 or over with COVID-19, enrolled during active disease.

The rearrangement uses TRBV4-1 and TRBJ2-7; 8 bases match TRBD1. This CDR3 has 13 amino acids. Germline values: CDR1 MGHRA, CDR2 YSYEKL. Germline trimming cut 4 bases from V and 4 bases from J; bases unmatched to any gene: 3. The CDR3 is CASSPRDRYEQYF. The CDR3 bases are TGCGCCAGCAGCCCGAGGGACAGGTACGAGCAGTACTTC.

This rearrangement joins TRBV14 to TRBJ2-2, with TRBD1 matching 7 bases. Germline V gene data show CDR1 as SGHDN and CDR2 as FVKESK. This CDR3 is built from 16 residues. Losses at the gene ends were 4 bases for V and 0 bases for J; bases not matched to a gene: 5. The CDR3 is CASSRSTGTNTGELFF. In DNA, the CDR3 is TGTGCCAGCAGCCGCTCGACAGGGACGAACACCGGGGAGCTGTTTTTT. Full variable domain (rest looked up from reference TRBV14 and TRBJ2-2): EAGVTQFPSHSVIEKGQTVTLRCDPISGHDNLYWYRRVMGKEIKFLLHFVKESKQDESGMPNNRFLAERTGGTYSTLKVQPAELEDSGVYFCASSRSTGTNTGELFFGEGSRLTVL.

Note on this clone: The junction does not match germline at one end; this may be a read error. The V gene is TRBV6-4, the J gene TRBJ1-2, with TRBD1 as a possible D gene (6 bases). The CDR3 loop spans 14 amino acids. Germline assignment: CDR1 MRHNA and CDR2 SNTAGT. CDR3 nucleotides: TGTGCCAGCAGTGACTCGCACAGGGACTACGGCTACACCTTC. Its protein product is CASSDSHRDYGYTF.

The chain has TRBV10-1 and TRBJ1-3; D is uncertain. The ends were cut back, 2 bases at V and 0 bases at J, with 5 bases in the middle. CDR1 and CDR2 from the germline V gene are WNHNN and SYGVQD (reference sequence). CDR3 length: 14 amino acids. Here the CDR3 reads CASSESYSGNTIYF. The CDR3 region has the DNA TGCGCCAGCAGTGAGAGCTACTCTGGAAACACCATATATTTT.

This clone was picked up one time. Other DNA sequences within the sample encode an identical CDR3. CDR3 in amino acids: CASSLGGLEETQYF. CDR3 bases: TGTGCCAGCAGCTTAGGGGGCCTAGAGGAGACCCAGTACTTC. The chain carries TRBV5-4 and TRBJ2-5, with 7 bases identical to TRBD1. V lost 2 bases to trimming and J lost 5 bases; unmatched junction nucleotides: 6. Germline values: CDR1 SGHNT, CDR2 YYREEE (reference sequence). This CDR3 has 14 residues.

V and J are TRBV6-1 and TRBJ2-2; 8 bases align to TRBD1. Germline-derived CDR1 and CDR2 are MNHNS and SASEGT. The CDR3 covers 15 residues. With 1 base clipped from V and 6 bases from J, the junction kept 4 bases outside the gene matches. The CDR3 sequence: CASSEDRGTAGELFF. Written as DNA, the CDR3 is TGTGCCAGCAGTGAAGACAGGGGGACGGCCGGGGAGCTGTTTTTT.

The chain joins TRBV24-1 to TRBJ2-3, with D possibly matching TRBD2 (5 bases). V dropped 1 base and J dropped 3 bases, with 10 bases sitting between them. Germline loops: CDR1 KGHDR, CDR2 SFDVKD. The CDR3 sequence is 15 residues long. The CDR3 loop is CATSDFGVGTDTQYF. As DNA, the CDR3 is TGTGCCACCAGTGATTTCGGGGTGGGGACAGATACGCAGTATTTT.

This rearrangement joins TRBV19 to TRBJ1-5; 7 bases align to TRBD1. V trimming: 4 bases; J trimming: 6 bases; junction bases outside the gene matches: 6. CDR3 length: 14 amino acids. The germline V gene has CDR1 LNHDA and CDR2 SQIVND (reference sequence). The CDR3, as DNA: TGTGCCAGTAGTAGGGGGACAGCGACTCAGCCCCAGCATTTT. Translation: CASSRGTATQPQHF.

V and J are TRBV12-3 or TRBV12-4 and TRBJ1-2; D is ambiguous. This CDR3 region has 13 residues. The ends were cut back, 0 bases at V and 3 bases at J, with 5 bases in the middle. As DNA, the CDR3 is TGTGCCAGCAGTTTAGCGGCATACTATGGCTACACCTTC. It translates to CASSLAAYYGYTF.

The chain carries TRBV11-3 and TRBJ2-7, with 11 bases identical to TRBD2. Germline V gene data show CDR1 as SGHNT and CDR2 as YENEEA. V trimming: 5 bases; J trimming: 0 bases; junction bases outside the gene matches: 15. The CDR3 covers 19 residues. The CDR3 nucleotides are TGTGCCAGCAGCCCGACCGGGACTAGCGGCTCCAAGGGCTCCTACGAGCAGTACGTC. This encodes CASSPTGTSGSKGSYEQYV.